The rows below give T cell receptor beta chains drawn from one sample of a study of T cell responses to AZD1222 COVID-19 vaccine. The table came from immunoSEQ multiplex PCR; TCRdb's copy has only in-frame clones and leaves some out. The table records roughly 170,000 clones, 80% to 90% of them present only once. The sample here was peripheral blood, taken on day 0 of AZD1222 vaccination. The origin of the receptors is an adult in good health. CDR3s leave out the opening cysteine and the closing phenylalanine or tryptophan.

V: TRBV1; J: TRBJ1-1; CDR3: TSSPRQGRAEAF
V: TRBV13; J: TRBJ2-3; CDR3: ASSSAGPSTDTQY
V: TRBV27; J: TRBJ1-6; CDR3: ASSFQGLDNSPLH
V: TRBV21-1; J: TRBJ1-1; CDR3: ATPKWGRGNTEAF
V: TRBV28; J: TRBJ2-1; CDR3: ASSPDRSRF
V: TRBV4-1; J: TRBJ2-1; CDR3: ASSTDPSGRERDEQF
V: TRBV7-8; J: TRBJ1-3; CDR3: ASSLLEGSSGNTIY
V: TRBV7-2; J: TRBJ1-2; CDR3: ASSLSAGWDYGYT
V: TRBV24-1; J: TRBJ2-2; CDR3: ATSDLRFTGELF
V: TRBV6-5; J: TRBJ1-6; CDR3: ASSKDSRYNSPLH
V: TRBV2; J: TRBJ1-4; CDR3: ASSERGRGHEKLF
V: TRBV30; J: TRBJ2-4; CDR3: AWSLKLAKNIQY
V: TRBV11-2; J: TRBJ2-3; CDR3: ASSSSSGRADTQY
V: TRBV6-5; J: TRBJ1-1; CDR3: ASTHRQGRAF
V: TRBV5-5; J: TRBJ2-3; CDR3: ASSPLAISSTDTQY
V: TRBV18; J: TRBJ2-2; CDR3: ASSLTGDRTGELF
V: TRBV6-5; J: TRBJ1-5; CDR3: ASRDAGYNQPQH
V: TRBV5-1; J: TRBJ2-1; CDR3: ASSPGTGMLLLQF
V: TRBV28; J: TRBJ1-2; CDR3: ASRQGLGGYT
V: TRBV4-3; J: TRBJ1-1; CDR3: ASSAEVGKPEAF
V: TRBV12-3/TRBV12-4; J: TRBJ1-1; CDR3: ASSLAEGAF
V: TRBV19; J: TRBJ1-5; CDR3: ASSIESPGDQPQH
V: TRBV27; J: TRBJ2-3; CDR3: ASSFPGLAGLTDTQY
V: TRBV5-4; J: TRBJ2-3; CDR3: ASSRTSGSTDTQY
V: TRBV9; J: TRBJ2-1; CDR3: ASSVAPGTSGSNEQF
V: TRBV28; J: TRBJ2-3; CDR3: ASSRTGRGTDTQY
V: TRBV27; J: TRBJ1-2; CDR3: ASASNPGTGGANYGYT
V: TRBV28; J: TRBJ2-1; CDR3: ASSLSSTGSNEQF
V: TRBV16; J: TRBJ1-3; CDR3: ASSEQSSGNTIY
V: TRBV6-4; J: TRBJ2-3; CDR3: ASSPTRAASTDTQY
V: TRBV6-2/TRBV6-3; J: TRBJ1-1; CDR3: ASSYSPSNTEAF
V: TRBV30; J: TRBJ2-3; CDR3: AWSVQLDTQY
V: TRBV3-1/TRBV3-2; J: TRBJ2-7; CDR3: ASSQVPYEQY
V: TRBV6-6; J: TRBJ2-1; CDR3: ASRRTSDYNEQF
V: TRBV19; J: TRBJ2-2; CDR3: ASIRTGVATGELF
V: TRBV12-3/TRBV12-4; J: TRBJ2-7; CDR3: ASSLLLAHEQY
V: TRBV29-1; J: TRBJ1-5; CDR3: SVGGTGNNQPQH
V: TRBV9; J: TRBJ2-7; CDR3: ASSARDRVSYEQY
V: TRBV9; J: TRBJ2-7; CDR3: ASSVAGQGGEQY
V: TRBV4-2; J: TRBJ2-6; CDR3: ASSPQGAGANVLT
V: TRBV4-1; J: TRBJ1-5; CDR3: ASSAGPINQPQH